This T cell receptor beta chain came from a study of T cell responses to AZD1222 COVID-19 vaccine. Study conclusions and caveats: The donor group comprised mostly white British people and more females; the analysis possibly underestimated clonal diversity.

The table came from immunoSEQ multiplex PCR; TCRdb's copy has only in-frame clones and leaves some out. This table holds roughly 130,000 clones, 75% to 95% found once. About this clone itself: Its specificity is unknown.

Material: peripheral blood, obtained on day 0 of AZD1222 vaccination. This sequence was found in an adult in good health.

CDR3 sequence (DNA): TGTGCCACCCGCGGGGGGCGGGGGGTGCGGTATGGCTACACCTTC. Residues: CATRGGRGVRYGYTF. The chain couples TRBV28 to TRBJ1-2, with D possibly TRBD1 on 6 matching bases. This CDR3 is 15 amino acids long. Germline-derived CDR1 and CDR2 are MDHEN and SYDVKM. Between the trimmed V and J ends, which lost 10 bases and 5 bases, there was a span of 23 bases.